The 23 T cell receptor beta chains below were found in one sample sequenced in a study of vaccination effects on CD4 cells after COVID-19. Clones were sequenced by immunoSEQ multiplex PCR, and TCRdb holds only the in-frame ones, with some missing. The sample records tens of thousands of clones, roughly 72% being singletons. Their antigens remain unidentified. Under the ViraFEST assay, PBMC were stimulated with viral peptide pools so that antigen-specific CD4+ T cells expanded. Sequencing was performed afterwards. It was after 10 days of culture that CD4+ T cells were isolated. Prior SARS-CoV-2 infection was absent in the vaccine recipients, as shown by negative nucleocapsid antibodies. The material sequenced was CD4+ T cells from PBMCs cultured with HCoV-OC43 spike peptides, taken before COVID-19 vaccination. Subset denoted: HCoV-OC43 spike overlapping peptide pool stimulation. Source of these receptors: a human donor who received a COVID-19 vaccine.

The J gene is TRBJ2-7, the V gene TRBV12-3 or TRBV12-4, with D possibly called TRBD1 or TRBD2 (5 bases each). V was trimmed by 8 bases and J by 2 bases, leaving 7 bases between them. The CDR3 is 11 amino acids. This chain's CDR3 is CASGTTYEQYV. The CDR3 DNA reads TGTGCCAGCGGGACCACCTACGAGCAGTACGTC.

V gene TRBV2 combines with J gene TRBJ2-5; the D is unclear. The CDR3 extends over 15 amino acids. Trimming took 2 bases from V and 5 from J, leaving 15 bases between them. Germline V gene data show CDR1 as SNHLY and CDR2 as FYNNEI. CDR3 amino acids: CASSENSPSFETQYF. The CDR3 DNA sequence: TGTGCCAGCAGTGAAAACAGCCCAAGTTTTGAGACCCAGTACTTC.

This chain uses TRBV19 with TRBJ2-6, with TRBD1 matching 7 bases. CDR3 length: 17 residues. In germline, CDR1 is LNHDA, CDR2 SQIVND (reference sequence). The junction had 8 bases not matched to a gene; V was cut back by 5 bases and J by 1 base. The CDR3 sequence: CASSPSSTGSGANVLTF. CDR3 nucleotide sequence: TGTGCCAGTAGTCCGTCATCGACAGGGTCTGGGGCCAACGTCCTGACTTTC.

This clone showed up just a few times. This chain uses TRBV6-6 with TRBJ2-2; D gene unclear. V lost 6 bases and J 2 bases, leaving 1 base between the germline ends. The CDR3 spans 11 residues. Germline lookup yields CDR1 MNHNY and CDR2 SVGAGI (reference sequence). The DNA of the CDR3 is TGTGCCAGCAGAAACACCGGGGAGCTGTTTTTT. Protein sequence: CASRNTGELFF.

This clone was seen once. The chain combines TRBV4-3 with TRBJ1-2, with D hard to call. The CDR3 is 16 amino acids. Germline V gene lookup returns CDR1 LGHNA and CDR2 YSLEER. V gave up 1 base and J gave up 0 bases, with 12 bases separating them. CDR3 DNA sequence: TGCGCCAGCAGCCAAGTAGAGGCAGGTGCTAACTATGGCTACACCTTC. Its translation: CASSQVEAGANYGYTF.

This clone has only one observation. The chain combines TRBV5-5 with TRBJ1-1; D is ambiguous. Germline V lookup: CDR1 SGHKS, CDR2 YYEKEE (reference sequence). V lost 1 base, J lost 11 bases, and 9 bases lay in between. This CDR3 comprises 11 residues. The CDR3 sequence: CASSLNWSAFF. CDR3 sequence (DNA): TGTGCCAGCAGCTTGAATTGGAGCGCTTTCTTT.

The sample holds one count of this clone. The rearrangement joins TRBV3-1 (or the pseudogene TRBV3-2) to TRBJ1-1; no definite D call. Germline V gives CDR1 LGHDT, CDR2 YNNKEL (reference sequence). With 3 bases removed from V and 11 bases from J, the gap between germline ends came to 13 bases. The CDR3 covers 12 residues. The CDR3 here is CASSQARTRAFF. CDR3 nucleotide sequence: TGTGCCAGCAGCCAGGCTCGGACGAGGGCTTTCTTT.

The chain couples TRBV24-1 to TRBJ1-5, with a tentative D call TRBD1 (5 bases). Trimming stripped 4 bases from V and 0 bases from J, with 9 bases between. The CDR3 covers 15 residues. Germline assignment: CDR1 KGHDR and CDR2 SFDVKD. CDR3: CATSEGAYSNQPQHF. The CDR3 DNA reads TGTGCCACCAGTGAAGGGGCTTATAGCAATCAGCCCCAGCATTTT.

V usage is TRBV19 and J usage is TRBJ1-1; the match to TRBD1 covers 7 bases. The CDR3 runs 14 residues. Trimming took 5 bases from V and 4 from J; bases not matched to a gene: 7. The V gene's germline CDR1 is LNHDA and CDR2 SQIVND (reference sequence). CDR3 residues: CASSVTGEVTEAFF. CDR3 DNA sequence: TGTGCCAGTAGTGTTACAGGGGAAGTCACTGAAGCTTTCTTT.

This chain links TRBV18 with TRBJ2-3; D is unclear. Germline lookup yields CDR1 KGHSH and CDR2 LQKENI. This CDR3 is built from 13 residues. Between the trimmed V and J ends, which lost 3 bases and 0 bases, there was a span of 4 bases. CDR3 residues: CASSPQSTDTQYF. The CDR3 nucleotides read TGTGCCAGCTCACCTCAAAGCACAGATACGCAGTATTTT.

The chain carries TRBV5-1 and TRBJ1-6; D unresolved. From germline, CDR1 is SGHRS and CDR2 YFSETQ. Trimming stripped 0 bases from V and 7 bases from J, with 5 bases between. The CDR3 extends over 13 amino acids. CDR3: CASSLDGNSPLHF. In nucleotides, the CDR3 is TGCGCCAGCAGCTTGGATGGGAATTCACCCCTCCACTTT.

This clone was recorded only once. V and J are TRBV6-5 and TRBJ1-3; D is undetermined. This CDR3 region has 13 residues. V lost 8 bases, J lost 0 bases, and 8 bases lay in between. Germline V gene lookup returns CDR1 MNHEY and CDR2 SVGAGI. This chain's CDR3 is CASRPSSGNTIYF. The DNA of the CDR3 is TGTGCCAGCCGCCCCTCCTCTGGAAACACCATATATTTT.

This clone was counted a single time. This chain links TRBV21-1 with TRBJ2-1; the listed D gene, TRBD1, was not tested against the DNA. TRBV21-1 is a recognized pseudogene. CDR3 length: 17 residues. CDR3 in amino acids: CASSTLQGPLPYNEQFF. The CDR3, as DNA: TGTGCCAGCAGCACCCTACAGGGGCCCCTTCCGTACAATGAGCAGTTCTTC.

About this clone itself: Other nucleotide sequences from this sample produce the same CDR3. J is TRBJ2-7 and V is TRBV6-2 or TRBV6-3, with 11 bases lining up with TRBD1. This CDR3 is 14 amino acids long. From germline, CDR1 is MNHEY and CDR2 SVGEGT. With 2 bases clipped from V and 4 bases from J, the junction kept 1 base outside the gene matches. Here the CDR3 reads CASSYGQGAYEQYV. The DNA of the CDR3 is TGTGCCAGCAGTTACGGACAGGGGGCTTACGAGCAGTACGTC.

This chain connects TRBV25-1 to TRBJ1-2; D is ambiguous. This CDR3 region has 15 residues. Trimming removed 1 base from V and 6 bases from J, with 15 bases in between. Germline CDR1 and CDR2: MGHDK and SYGVNS. CDR3 coding DNA: TGTGCCAGCAGTGAATTTGCAGTCCCCCCGAATGGCTACACCTTC. Protein: CASSEFAVPPNGYTF.

V is TRBV10-3 and J is TRBJ1-2; the D is unclear. V was trimmed by 11 bases and J by 3 bases, leaving 13 bases between them. CDR3 length equals 12 residues. CDR1 ENHRY and CDR2 SYGVKD come from the germline V gene. CDR3 nucleotide sequence: TGTGCCTCAGGAGGCAGAGACTATGGCTACACCTTC. Translating gives CASGGRDYGYTF.

The chain carries TRBV4-1 and TRBJ2-3, with 9 bases identical to TRBD1. The germline CDR1 and CDR2 sequences are MGHRA and YSYEKL. V was pared by 5 bases and J by 2 bases, with 8 bases of the junction left unmatched. CDR3 length: 16 amino acids. CDR3 amino acids: CASSTQTGGYTDTQYF. The CDR3 DNA reads TGCGCCAGCAGCACCCAGACAGGGGGTTACACAGATACGCAGTATTTT.

The chain employs TRBV18 and TRBJ2-5, with TRBD2 identical over 8 bases. CDR1 and CDR2 (germline): KGHSH, LQKENI. J gave up 1 base and V 1 base, and 5 bases lay outside the gene matches. This CDR3 has 16 amino acids. CDR3 protein: CASSPLSGGAQETQYF. The CDR3 DNA follows: TGTGCCAGCTCACCACTTTCGGGGGGGGCCCAAGAGACCCAGTACTTC.

This clone was detected once. V gene TRBV7-2 combines with J gene TRBJ1-3, with 9 nucleotides matching TRBD1. The CDR3 spans 15 residues. Germline values: CDR1 SGHTA, CDR2 FQGNSA. Germline trimming cut 5 bases from V and 2 bases from J; bases unmatched to any gene: 4. The CDR3: CASSGRTGAGNTIYF. The CDR3 nucleotides read TGTGCCAGCAGCGGAAGGACAGGGGCTGGAAACACCATATATTTT. The complete variable domain, with remaining parts taken from reference TRBV7-2 and TRBJ1-3, reads GAGVSQSPSNKVTEKGKDVELRCDPISGHTALYWYRQSLGQGLEFLIYFQGNSAPDKSGLPSDRFSAERTGGSVSTLTIQRTQQEDSAVYLCASSGRTGAGNTIYFGEGSWLTVV.

The chain has TRBV5-5 and TRBJ2-5; 10 bases match TRBD1. Per the germline V gene, CDR1 is SGHKS and CDR2 is YYEKEE (reference sequence). The CDR3 extends over 16 amino acids. The V segment lost 4 bases and the J segment 4 bases; nucleotides outside the gene matches: 10. CDR3 region: CASSPSRQGARETQYF. CDR3 nucleotides: TGTGCCAGCAGCCCCTCGCGACAGGGGGCGCGAGAGACCCAGTACTTC. Full variable domain (missing parts from reference TRBV5-5 and TRBJ2-5): DAGVTQSPTHLIKTRGQQVTLRCSPISGHKSVSWYQQVLGQGPQFIFQYYEKEERGRGNFPDRFSARQFPNYSSELNVNALLLGDSALYLCASSPSRQGARETQYFGPGTRLLVL.

The chain employs TRBV2 and TRBJ1-5; no reliable D call. CDR1 is SNHLY and CDR2 is FYNNEI in the germline V gene. The V end was cut by 0 bases, the J end by 4 bases, with 7 bases between. CDR3 length equals 14 residues. The CDR3 DNA follows: TGTGCCAGCAGTGAAGCAACGGGGAATCAGCCCCAGCATTTT. It specifies CASSEATGNQPQHF.

This clone appeared a few times. The rearrangement joins TRBV10-3 to TRBJ1-5; the D gene is possibly TRBD1 (5 bases). Germline CDR1 reads ENHRY; CDR2 reads SYGVKD. The CDR3 loop spans 15 amino acids. The V gene lost 10 bases and the J gene lost 1 base, with 17 bases spanning the gap. CDR3 coding DNA: TGTGCCACCAAAGGATCAGGGTTGAGCAATCAGCCCCAGCATTTT. Translation: CATKGSGLSNQPQHF.

The chain joins TRBV6-5 to TRBJ1-2, with D possibly TRBD1 on 5 matching bases. Trimming pared 8 bases from V and 4 bases from J, leaving 11 bases between. There are 12 residues in the CDR3. CDR1 is MNHEY, CDR2 SVGAGI, per germline. The CDR3 sequence is CASWDLPYGYTF. As DNA, the CDR3 is TGTGCCAGCTGGGACCTACCCTATGGCTACACCTTC.